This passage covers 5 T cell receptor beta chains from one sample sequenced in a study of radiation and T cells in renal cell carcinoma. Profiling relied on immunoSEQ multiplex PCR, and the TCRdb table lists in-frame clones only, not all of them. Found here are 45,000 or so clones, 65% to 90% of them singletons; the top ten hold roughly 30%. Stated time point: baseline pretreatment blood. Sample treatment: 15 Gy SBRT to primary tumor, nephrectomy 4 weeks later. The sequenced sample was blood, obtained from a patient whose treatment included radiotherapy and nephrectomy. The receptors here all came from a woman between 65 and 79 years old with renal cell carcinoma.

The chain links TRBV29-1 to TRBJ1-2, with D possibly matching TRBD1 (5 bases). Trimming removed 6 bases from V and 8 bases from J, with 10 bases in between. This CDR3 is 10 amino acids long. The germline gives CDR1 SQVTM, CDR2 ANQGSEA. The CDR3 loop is CSVLQEGYTF. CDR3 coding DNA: TGCAGCGTCCTACAGGAAGGCTACACCTTC.

CDR3 region: CASSRTSGRAGETQYF. As DNA, the CDR3 is TGTGCCAGTAGTAGGACTAGCGGGAGGGCCGGGGAGACCCAGTACTTC. This chain joins TRBV19 and TRBJ2-5; 15 bases line up with TRBD2. Trimming cost V 4 bases and J 5 bases; bases outside gene matches: 5. Germline loops: CDR1 LNHDA, CDR2 SQIVND (reference sequence). The CDR3 runs 16 residues.

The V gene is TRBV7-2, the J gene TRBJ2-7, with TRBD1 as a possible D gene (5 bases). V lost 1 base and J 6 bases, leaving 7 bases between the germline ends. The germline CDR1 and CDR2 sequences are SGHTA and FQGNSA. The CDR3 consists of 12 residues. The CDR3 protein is CASSLVGVEQYF. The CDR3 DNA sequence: TGTGCCAGCAGCTTAGTAGGGGTCGAGCAGTACTTC.

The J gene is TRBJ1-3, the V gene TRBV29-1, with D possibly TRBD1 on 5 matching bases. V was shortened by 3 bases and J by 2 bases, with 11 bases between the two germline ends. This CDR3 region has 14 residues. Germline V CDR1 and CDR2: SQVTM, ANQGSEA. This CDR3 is CSVDPSGAGNTIYF. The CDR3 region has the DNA TGCAGCGTTGACCCTTCGGGGGCTGGAAACACCATATATTTT.

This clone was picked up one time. CDR3 protein: CASRREGSSGNTIYF. The DNA of the CDR3 is TGTGCCAGCCGCCGGGAGGGCAGCAGTGGAAACACCATATATTTT. The chain joins TRBV19 to TRBJ1-3; no firm D call. The V and J ends lost 9 bases and 3 bases respectively, with 18 bases between them. The CDR3 loop spans 15 amino acids. From germline, CDR1 is LNHDA and CDR2 SQIVND (reference sequence).